The 14 T cell receptor beta chains in this list originate from one sample, sequenced in a study of T cell repertoires in ileal Crohn's disease. The table came from immunoSEQ multiplex PCR; TCRdb's copy has only in-frame clones and leaves some out. The sample lists about 14,000 clones, about 84% seen once, with 6% to 7% in the top ten. The sequencing input was ileal tissue. The receptors were sampled from an adult with Crohn's disease.

The sample holds one count of this clone. This sequence joins TRBV6-5 and TRBJ1-2; D is perhaps TRBD1 (6 bases). The V gene lost 6 bases and the J gene lost 5 bases, with 16 bases spanning the gap. Germline CDR1 MNHEY, CDR2 SVGAGI. The CDR3 spans 14 residues. This chain's CDR3 is CASRGDTSVYGYTF. CDR3 sequence (DNA): TGTGCCAGCAGGGGGGACACGTCAGTTTATGGCTACACCTTC.

This clone was detected a few times. This chain uses TRBV25-1 with TRBJ2-3; 13 positions match TRBD2. Trimming at V came to 0 bases and at J to 4 bases, leaving 4 bases not matched to a gene. Germline V gene sequence: CDR1 MGHDK, CDR2 SYGVNS. This CDR3 spans 17 amino acids. CDR3 protein: CASSEYRTSGGADTQYF. CDR3 nucleotide sequence: TGTGCCAGCAGTGAATATCGGACTAGCGGGGGTGCAGATACGCAGTATTTT.

The chain uses TRBV15 and TRBJ2-4; maybe TRBD1 (6 bases). CDR1 LNHNV and CDR2 YYDKDF come from the germline V gene (reference sequence). This CDR3 has 13 amino acids. The V and J ends lost 1 base and 7 bases respectively, with 8 bases between them. This CDR3 reads CATSRADRNIQYF. CDR3 DNA sequence: TGTGCCACCAGCAGAGCCGACAGGAACATTCAGTACTTC.

The CDR3 protein is CASSLVGQPRVAFF. The CDR3 DNA sequence: TGCGCCAGCAGCTTGGTGGGACAGCCCCGTGTCGCTTTCTTT. The chain recombines TRBV5-1 with TRBJ1-1; TRBD1 aligns across 7 bases. CDR3 length equals 14 residues. Germline CDR1 SGHRS, CDR2 YFSETQ. Trimming removed 0 bases from V and 11 bases from J; junction bases left unmatched: 10.

This chain connects TRBV6-1 to TRBJ1-1; TRBD1 might be the D (5 bases). CDR1 and CDR2 from the germline V gene are MNHNS and SASEGT. This CDR3 is built from 13 residues. V lost 1 base and J 5 bases, leaving 8 bases between the germline ends. DNA of the CDR3: TGTGCCAGCAGTGAAGTGGGGGGAACTGAAGCTTTCTTT. Its protein product is CASSEVGGTEAFF.

V and J are TRBV5-4 and TRBJ1-3; TRBD1 agrees at 8 bases. The germline V gene has CDR1 SGHNT and CDR2 YYREEE (reference sequence). The CDR3 spans 15 residues. The V and J ends lost 5 bases and 10 bases, in that order; junction bases with no gene match: 14. CDR3 sequence: CASRADRGGSRTIYF. The DNA of the CDR3 is TGTGCCAGCAGGGCCGACAGGGGAGGTTCTAGGACCATATATTTT.

The CDR3 sequence: CATSRESGTGIFDEQYF. As DNA, the CDR3 is TGTGCCACCAGCAGAGAATCCGGGACAGGGATATTCGACGAGCAGTACTTC. The J gene is TRBJ2-7, the V gene TRBV15, with 9 bases matching TRBD1. Germline lookup yields CDR1 LNHNV and CDR2 YYDKDF (reference sequence). The CDR3 length is 17 residues. V trimming: 0 bases; J trimming: 5 bases; junction bases outside the gene matches: 11. The variable domain in full, with the rest retrieved from reference TRBV15 and TRBJ2-7, is DAMVIQNPRYQVTQFGKPVTLSCSQTLNHNVMYWYQQKSSQAPKLLFHYYDKDFNNEADTPDNFQSRRPNTSFCFLDIRSPGLGDTAMYLCATSRESGTGIFDEQYFGPGTRLTVT.

The count of this clone is one. This sequence joins TRBV9 and TRBJ2-2; a weak D match, TRBD1 (5 bases). This CDR3 spans 16 amino acids. CDR1 is SGDLS and CDR2 is YYNGEE in the germline V gene. Trimming removed 4 bases at V and 8 bases at J, with 21 bases between. As DNA, the CDR3 is TGTGCCAGCAGCAAAAGCTCACTGGGTACAGGAGGGGAGCTGTTTTTT. It yields the protein CASSKSSLGTGGELFF. Together with reference TRBV9 and TRBJ2-2, the CDR3 gives the full variable domain: DSGVTQTPKHLITATGQRVTLRCSPRSGDLSVYWYQQSLDQGLQFLIQYYNGEERAKGNILERFSAQQFPDLHSELNLSSLELGDSALYFCASSKSSLGTGGELFFGEGSRLTVL.

This chain links TRBV29-1 with TRBJ1-5, with TRBD1 identical over 7 bases. The germline V gene encodes CDR1 SQVTM and CDR2 ANQGSEA. V trimming: 6 bases; J trimming: 4 bases; junction bases outside the gene matches: 9. The CDR3 covers 14 residues. CDR3 region: CSVPGTEKNQPQHF. The CDR3 nucleotides are TGCAGCGTCCCCGGGACAGAGAAAAATCAGCCCCAGCATTTT. Full variable domain (remainder filled in from reference TRBV29-1 and TRBJ1-5): SAVISQKPSRDICQRGTSLTIQCQVDSQVTMMFWYRQQPGQSLTLIATANQGSEATYESGFVIDKFPISRPNLTFSTLTVSNMSPEDSSIYLCSVPGTEKNQPQHFGDGTRLSIL.

The V call is TRBV29-1, the J call TRBJ2-4, with 9 bases lining up with TRBD1. Germline V gene lookup returns CDR1 SQVTM and CDR2 ANQGSEA. The CDR3 covers 13 residues. V shed 4 bases and J 6 bases; nucleotides not matched to a gene: 4. The chain's CDR3 is CSVGGDRVNIQYF. The CDR3 nucleotides are TGCAGCGTTGGGGGGGACAGGGTAAACATTCAGTACTTC.

The chain employs TRBV25-1 and TRBJ2-1; possible D gene TRBD2, 6 bases. The CDR3 totals 14 residues. The V end was cut by 6 bases, the J end by 6 bases, with 15 bases between. Germline V gives CDR1 MGHDK, CDR2 SYGVNS. DNA for the CDR3: TGTGCCAGCAGGGGGGGTGGCCCCTTCAATGAGCAGTTCTTC. Protein: CASRGGGPFNEQFF.

This clone was found a few times. This chain connects TRBV7-9 to TRBJ1-4; tentative D call: TRBD1 (5 bases). CDR3 size: 12 residues. V lost 5 bases and J lost 16, with 17 bases in between. Germline V gives CDR1 SEHNR, CDR2 FQNEAQ (reference sequence). CDR3 residues: CASSREGATRFF. The CDR3 nucleotides are TGTGCCAGCAGCCGAGAAGGGGCGACGCGGTTTTTT.

V gene TRBV4-2 combines with J gene TRBJ2-3, with D possibly being TRBD2 (6 bases). Per the germline V gene, CDR1 is LGHNA and CDR2 is YNFKEQ. This CDR3 contains 14 residues. V lost 5 bases and J 3 bases, leaving 12 bases between the germline ends. CDR3 region: CASSNTGTTDTQYF. CDR3 in DNA: TGTGCCAGCAGCAATACGGGGACTACAGATACGCAGTATTTT.

This chain uses TRBV25-1 with TRBJ2-7; the match to TRBD1 covers 12 bases. The CDR3 totals 15 residues. Germline CDR1 reads MGHDK; CDR2 reads SYGVNS. Losses at the gene ends were 2 bases for V and 5 bases for J; bases not matched to a gene: 4. This CDR3 reads CASSEPGQGANEQYF. CDR3 nucleotide sequence: TGTGCCAGCAGTGAACCGGGACAGGGGGCGAACGAGCAGTACTTC.